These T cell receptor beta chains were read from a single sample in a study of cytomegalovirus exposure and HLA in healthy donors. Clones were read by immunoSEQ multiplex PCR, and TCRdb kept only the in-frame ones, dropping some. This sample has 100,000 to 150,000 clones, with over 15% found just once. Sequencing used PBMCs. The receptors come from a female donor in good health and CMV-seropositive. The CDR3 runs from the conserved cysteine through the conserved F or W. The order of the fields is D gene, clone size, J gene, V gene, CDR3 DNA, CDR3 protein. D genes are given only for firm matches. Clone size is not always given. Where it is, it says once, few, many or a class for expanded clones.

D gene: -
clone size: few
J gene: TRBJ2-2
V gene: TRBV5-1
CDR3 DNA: TGCGCCAGCAGCACAGGACAGCCGAACACCGGGGAGCTGTTTTTT
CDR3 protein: CASSTGQPNTGELFF

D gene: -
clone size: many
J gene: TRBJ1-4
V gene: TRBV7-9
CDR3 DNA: TGTGCCAGCAGCCCGACGGGAGGGAATGAAAAACTGTTTTTT
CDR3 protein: CASSPTGGNEKLFF

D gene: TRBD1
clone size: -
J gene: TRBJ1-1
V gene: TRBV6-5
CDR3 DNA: TGTGCCAGCAGTTACTTACCCGGACAGGGGAAAACTGAAGCTTTCTTT
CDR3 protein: CASSYLPGQGKTEAFF

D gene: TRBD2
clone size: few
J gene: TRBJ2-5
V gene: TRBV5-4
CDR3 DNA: TGTGCCAGCAGCTTGGTGCTAGCGGGACAAGAGACCCAGTACTTC
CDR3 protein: CASSLVLAGQETQYF

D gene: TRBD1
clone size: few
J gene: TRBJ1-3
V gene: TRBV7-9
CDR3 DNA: TGTGCCAGCAGCTGGGTGACAGGGGGTTACCTAAACACCATATATTTT
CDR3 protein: CASSWVTGGYLNTIYF

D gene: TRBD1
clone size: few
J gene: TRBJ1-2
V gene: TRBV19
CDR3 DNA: TGTGCCAGTACCACAATCGGGACAGGAACCTTATATGGCTACACCTTC
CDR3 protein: CASTTIGTGTLYGYTF

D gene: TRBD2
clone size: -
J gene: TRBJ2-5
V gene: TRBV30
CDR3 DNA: TGTGCCTGGAGTGTCCCTAGCGGGAGTAGGGAGACCCAGTACTTC
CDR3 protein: CAWSVPSGSRETQYF

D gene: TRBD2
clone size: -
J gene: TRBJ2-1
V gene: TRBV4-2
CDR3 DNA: TGTGCCAGCAGCCAAGATCGACTCGCGGGAGGGCCTGGTGAGCAGTTCTTC
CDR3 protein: CASSQDRLAGGPGEQFF

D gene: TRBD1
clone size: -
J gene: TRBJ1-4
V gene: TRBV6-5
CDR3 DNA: TGTGCCAGCAGTTCGACAGGGACTAATGAAAAACTGTTTTTT
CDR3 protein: CASSSTGTNEKLFF

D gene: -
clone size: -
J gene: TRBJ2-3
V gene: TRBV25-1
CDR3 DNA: TGTGCCAGCAGTCATTGGACAGACACAGATACGCAGTATTTT
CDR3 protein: CASSHWTDTDTQYF

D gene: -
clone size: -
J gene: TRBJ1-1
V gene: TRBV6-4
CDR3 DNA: TGTGCCAGCAGTGCGCAGGGGATCGGCACTGAAGCTTTCTTT
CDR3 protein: CASSAQGIGTEAFF

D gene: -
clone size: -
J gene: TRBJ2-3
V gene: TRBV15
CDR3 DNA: TGTGCCACCAGCAGATCGGGTCTGGCAGATACGCAGTATTTT
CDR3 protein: CATSRSGLADTQYF

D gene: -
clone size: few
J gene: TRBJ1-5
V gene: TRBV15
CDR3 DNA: TGTGCCACCAGCCTAACAAGGACTAGTCTCTTGGACAATCAGCCCCAGCATTTT
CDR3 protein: CATSLTRTSLLDNQPQHF

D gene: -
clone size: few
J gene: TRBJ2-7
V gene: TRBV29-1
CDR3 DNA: TGCAGCGTTCCAGGTGGTATCATCGTCTACGAGCAGTACTTC
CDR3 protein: CSVPGGIIVYEQYF

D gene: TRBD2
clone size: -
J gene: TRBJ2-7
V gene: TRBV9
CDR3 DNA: TGTGCCAGCAGCGCGTCTGGAGCGGGAGCCTACGAGCAGTACTTC
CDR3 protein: CASSASGAGAYEQYF

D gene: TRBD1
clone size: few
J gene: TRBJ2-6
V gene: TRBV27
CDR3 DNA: TGTGCCAGCAGTCTCAGGGGGACCGTGGGGGCCAACGTCCTGACTTTC
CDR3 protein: CASSLRGTVGANVLTF

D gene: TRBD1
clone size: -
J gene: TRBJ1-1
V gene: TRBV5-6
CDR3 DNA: TGTGCCAGCAGCCCCCCGACAGGGGGCGTCACTGAAGCTTTCTTT
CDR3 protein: CASSPPTGGVTEAFF

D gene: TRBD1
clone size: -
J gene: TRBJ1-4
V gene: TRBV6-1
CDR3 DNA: TGTGCCAGCAGGAGTCGGGGACAGGGAAGTGAAAAACTGTTTTTT
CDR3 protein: CASRSRGQGSEKLFF

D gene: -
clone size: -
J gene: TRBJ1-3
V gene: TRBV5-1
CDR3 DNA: TGCGCCAGCAGCTCAACCCCAGGGGACTACTCTGGAAACACCATATATTTT
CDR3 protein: CASSSTPGDYSGNTIYF

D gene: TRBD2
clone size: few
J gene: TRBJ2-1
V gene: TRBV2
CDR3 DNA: TGTGCCAGCAGTGAGACTAGCGGGAGAGGCGAGCAGTTCTTC
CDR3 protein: CASSETSGRGEQFF

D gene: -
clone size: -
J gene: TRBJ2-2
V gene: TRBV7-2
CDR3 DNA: TGTGCCAGCAGCTTAGCCTGGAACACCGGGGAGCTGTTTTTT
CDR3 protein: CASSLAWNTGELFF

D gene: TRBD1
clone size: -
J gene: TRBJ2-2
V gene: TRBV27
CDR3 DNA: TGTGCCAGCAGTTACCTTGGCTATTGGACAGGATCGAACACCGGGGAGCTGTTTTTT
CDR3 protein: CASSYLGYWTGSNTGELFF

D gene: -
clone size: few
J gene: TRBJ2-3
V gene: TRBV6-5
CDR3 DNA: TGTGCCAGCAGTTACCCCGAGGGTGATACGCAGTATTTT
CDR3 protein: CASSYPEGDTQYF

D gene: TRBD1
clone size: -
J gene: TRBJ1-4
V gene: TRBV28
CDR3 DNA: TGTGCCAGCAGTTTACCGACAGGGGTTGAAAAACTGTTTTTT
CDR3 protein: CASSLPTGVEKLFF

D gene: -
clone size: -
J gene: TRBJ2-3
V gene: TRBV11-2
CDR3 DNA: TGTGCCAGCAGGGAGAGATGGCCTACGCAGTATTTT
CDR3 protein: CASRERWPTQYF

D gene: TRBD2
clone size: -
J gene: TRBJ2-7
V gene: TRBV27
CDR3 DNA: TGTGCCAGCAGTATCCTACTAGCGGGAGGGCCCTACGAGCAGTACTTC
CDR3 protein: CASSILLAGGPYEQYF

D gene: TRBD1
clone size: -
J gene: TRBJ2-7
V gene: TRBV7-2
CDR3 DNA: TGTGCCAGCAGCGGACAGGGTTACCTTACCTACGAGCAGTACTTC
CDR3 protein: CASSGQGYLTYEQYF

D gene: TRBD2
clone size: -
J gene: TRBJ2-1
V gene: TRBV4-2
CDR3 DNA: TGTGCCAGCAGCCAAGATCCAGTTCGGCTAGCGGGGGACAGATACAATGAGCAGTTCTTC
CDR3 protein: CASSQDPVRLAGDRYNEQFF

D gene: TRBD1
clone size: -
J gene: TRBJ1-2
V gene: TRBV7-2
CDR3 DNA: TGTGCCAGCAGCTTAAGGACAGGGGGTGACTATGGCTACACCTTC
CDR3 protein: CASSLRTGGDYGYTF

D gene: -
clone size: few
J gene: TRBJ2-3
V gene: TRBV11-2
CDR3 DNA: TGTGCCAGCAGCCCTTTTGGTTCCGCGGACACAGATACGCAGTATTTT
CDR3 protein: CASSPFGSADTDTQYF

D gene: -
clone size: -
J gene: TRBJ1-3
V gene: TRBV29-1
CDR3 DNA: TGCAGCGTTGTTCAGGTGAACACCATATATTTT
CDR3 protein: CSVVQVNTIYF

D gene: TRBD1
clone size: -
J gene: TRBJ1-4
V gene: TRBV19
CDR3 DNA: TGTGCCAGTAGCGTGGGCGTCAGGGGGCTGGCTAATGAAAAACTGTTTTTT
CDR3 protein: CASSVGVRGLANEKLFF

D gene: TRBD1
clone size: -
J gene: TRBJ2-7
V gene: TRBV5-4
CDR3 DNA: TGTGCCAGCAGCTTGTTGGCGACAGGGGGCGACGAGCAGTACTTC
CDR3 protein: CASSLLATGGDEQYF

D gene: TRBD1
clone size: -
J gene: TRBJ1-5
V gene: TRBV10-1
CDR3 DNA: TGCGCCAGCAGTGGGGACAGGGAGATCGGCAATCAGCCCCAGCATTTT
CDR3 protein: CASSGDREIGNQPQHF

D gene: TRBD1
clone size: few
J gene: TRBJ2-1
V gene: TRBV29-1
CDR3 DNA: TGCAGCGTTGCCGCGGCAGGGGGCGAGGAGACCCAGTTCTTC
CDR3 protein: CSVAAAGGEETQFF

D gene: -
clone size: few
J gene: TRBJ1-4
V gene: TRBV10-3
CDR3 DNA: TGTGCCATCAGTAACCAGGGTGGGGAAAAACTGTTTTTT
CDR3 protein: CAISNQGGEKLFF

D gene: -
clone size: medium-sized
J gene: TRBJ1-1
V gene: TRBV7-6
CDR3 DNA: TGTGCCAGCAGCTTACAGGGGAACACTGAAGCTTTCTTT
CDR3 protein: CASSLQGNTEAFF

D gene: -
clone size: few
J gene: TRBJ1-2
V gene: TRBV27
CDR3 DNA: TGTGCCAGCAGCTCCCGAGTCGATGGCTACACCTTC
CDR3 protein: CASSSRVDGYTF

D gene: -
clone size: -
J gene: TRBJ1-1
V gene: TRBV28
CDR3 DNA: TGTGCCAGTGCGGCGGGGGAAGCTTTCTTT
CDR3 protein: CASAAGEAFF

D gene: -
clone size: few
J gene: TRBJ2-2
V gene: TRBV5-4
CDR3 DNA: TGTGCCAGCAGGTACATCACAGGGTCGTCGAACACCGGGGAGCTGTTTTTT
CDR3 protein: CASRYITGSSNTGELFF

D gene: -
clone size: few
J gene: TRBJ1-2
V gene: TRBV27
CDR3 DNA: TGTGCCAGCAGTTTATTCTCCTCTCCGGGGACATACTATGGCTACACCTTC
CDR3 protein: CASSLFSSPGTYYGYTF

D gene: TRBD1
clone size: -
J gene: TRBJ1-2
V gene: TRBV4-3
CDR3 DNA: TGCGCCAGCAGCCAGGGACAGGGGACATCCTATGGCTACACCTTC
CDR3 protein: CASSQGQGTSYGYTF

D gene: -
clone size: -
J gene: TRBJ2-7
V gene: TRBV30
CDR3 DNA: TGTGCCTTTGCGCGGGCTTCCTACGAGCAGTACTTC
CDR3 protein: CAFARASYEQYF

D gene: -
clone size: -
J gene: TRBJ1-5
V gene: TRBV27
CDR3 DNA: TGTGCCAGCAGTTTCTATAGCAATCAGCCCCAGCATTTT
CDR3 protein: CASSFYSNQPQHF

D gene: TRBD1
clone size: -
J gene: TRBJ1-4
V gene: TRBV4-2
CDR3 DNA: TGTGCCAGCAGCCCGACAGGGCCAAATGAAAAACTGTTTTTT
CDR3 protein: CASSPTGPNEKLFF

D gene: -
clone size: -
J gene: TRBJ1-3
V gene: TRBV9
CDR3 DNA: TGTGCCAGCAGCGCCCAGGGCTCGGGAAACACCATATATTTT
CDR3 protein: CASSAQGSGNTIYF

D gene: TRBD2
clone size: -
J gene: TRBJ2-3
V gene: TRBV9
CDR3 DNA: TGTGCCAGCAGCTATAGCGGGAGAGGTTCAGATACGCAGTATTTT
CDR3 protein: CASSYSGRGSDTQYF

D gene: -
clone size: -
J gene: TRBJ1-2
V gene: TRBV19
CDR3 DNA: TGTGCCAGTAGTATGTTCGGGATTTATGGCTACACCTTC
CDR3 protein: CASSMFGIYGYTF

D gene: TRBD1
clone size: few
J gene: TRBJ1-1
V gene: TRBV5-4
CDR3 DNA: TGTGCCAGTATTCCTGACAGGGGCGACACTGAAGCTTTCTTT
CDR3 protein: CASIPDRGDTEAFF

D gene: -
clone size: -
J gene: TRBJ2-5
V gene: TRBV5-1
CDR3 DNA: TGCGCCAGCAGCTTGGAACTAGAGACCCAGTACTTC
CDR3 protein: CASSLELETQYF

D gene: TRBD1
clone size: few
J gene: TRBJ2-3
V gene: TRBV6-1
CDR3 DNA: TGTGCCAGCAGAAGGACAGGGGCCACAGATACGCAGTATTTT
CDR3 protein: CASRRTGATDTQYF

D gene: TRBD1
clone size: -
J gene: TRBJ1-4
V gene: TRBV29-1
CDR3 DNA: TGCAGCGTCGAAGGGGGCCCTACGGGTGAAAAACTGTTTTTT
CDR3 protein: CSVEGGPTGEKLFF

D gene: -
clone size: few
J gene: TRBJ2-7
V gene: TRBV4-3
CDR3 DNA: TGCGCCAGCAGCCAGCGACTAGTTATAGGGTACGAGCAGTACTTC
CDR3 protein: CASSQRLVIGYEQYF

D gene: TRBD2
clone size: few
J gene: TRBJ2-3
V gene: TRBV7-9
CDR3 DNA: TGTGCCAGCAGCTTAGGGACTAGTTTTAGCACAGATACGCAGTATTTT
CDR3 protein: CASSLGTSFSTDTQYF

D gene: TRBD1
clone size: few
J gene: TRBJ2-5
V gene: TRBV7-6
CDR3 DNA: TGTGCCAGCAGCCGACAGGGGGGGATCCAAGAGACCCAGTACTTC
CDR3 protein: CASSRQGGIQETQYF